These 21 T cell receptor beta chains share one sample of origin, sequenced in a study of T cells in Graves' hyperthyroidism and ophthalmopathy. TCR beta CDR3 regions were amplified from RNA transcripts. HTBI primers drove first-round RT-PCR of the TCR CDR3. TCRdb re-derived calls from the multiplex PCR reads in MiXCR, one entry per CDR3 protein. The table includes 360,000 or so distinct CDR3 sequences, around 15% detected once. Source material: blood. The origin of the receptors is a woman aged 60-75 years with Graves' ophthalmopathy.

The table lists this clonotype with a few counts. V is TRBV9 and J is TRBJ2-6; 8 bases line up with TRBD1. Germline V CDR1 and CDR2: SGDLS, YYNGEE. V lost 3 bases to trimming and J lost 4 bases; unmatched junction nucleotides: 3. The CDR3 has 15 residues. The CDR3 coding sequence is TGTGCCAGCAGCGGGACAGGGCAGGGGGCCAACGTCCTGACTTTC. Amino acids: CASSGTGQGANVLTF.

This clonotype has a count of ten or more. This sequence joins TRBV30 and TRBJ1-2, with 8 bases matching TRBD1. Germline trimming cut 8 bases from V and 4 bases from J; bases unmatched to any gene: 6. The CDR3 runs to 12 residues. The germline gives CDR1 GTSNPN, CDR2 SVGIG (reference sequence). CDR3 protein: CAVRQGFYGYTF. The CDR3 region has the DNA TGTGCCGTACGACAGGGGTTCTATGGCTACACCTTC.

The J gene is TRBJ2-2, the V gene TRBV7-3; D gene unclear. Trimming left V 2 bases short and J 0 bases short, with 4 bases between. The CDR3 is 14 amino acids. Per germline, CDR1 SGHTA and CDR2 FQGTGA. The CDR3 reads CASSLLSNTGELFF. DNA for the CDR3: TGTGCCAGCAGCTTATTATCGAACACCGGGGAGCTGTTTTTT. The variable domain in full, completed from reference TRBV7-3 and TRBJ2-2, reads GAGVSQTPSNKVTEKGKYVELRCDPISGHTALYWYRQSLGQGPEFLIYFQGTGAADDSGLPNDRFFAVRPEGSVSTLKIQRTERGDSAVYLCASSLLSNTGELFFGEGSRLTVL.

Many counts were recorded for this clonotype. The chain couples TRBV11-2 to TRBJ1-6, with D tentatively TRBD1 (5 bases). V was trimmed by 5 bases and J by 7 bases, leaving 12 bases between them. The germline V gene has CDR1 SGHAT and CDR2 FQNNGV. The CDR3 is 14 amino acids. The DNA of the CDR3 is TGTGCCAGCAGCAGGGACGGCAGCAATTCACCCCTCCACTTT. Amino acids: CASSRDGSNSPLHF.

This clonotype occurred once. This may arise from a read error, as a much more abundant clone is one base away. V usage is TRBV20-1 and J usage is TRBJ2-5, with D possibly called TRBD1 or TRBD2 (5 bases each). Germline lookup yields CDR1 DFQATT and CDR2 SNEGSKA (reference sequence). V lost 8 bases and J lost 5, with 12 bases in between. CDR3 length: 11 residues. CDR3 coding DNA: TGCAGTTTGAGGGGAGTGGAGACCCAGTACTTC. Translated: CSLRGVETQYF.

This clonotype was observed at least ten times. The CDR3 DNA reads as TGTGCCAGCAGCGTACGGACAACCAGCTCCTACGAGCAGTACTTC. This codes for CASSVRTTSSYEQYF. The rearrangement uses TRBV9 and TRBJ2-7; D might be TRBD1 (5 bases). Germline CDR1 is SGDLS and CDR2 is YYNGEE. V lost 1 base to trimming and J lost 0 bases, with 11 bases between them. The CDR3 loop spans 15 amino acids.

This clonotype was picked up a small number of times. The V call is TRBV10-3, the J call TRBJ2-1, with TRBD1 matching 9 bases. CDR1 and CDR2 from the germline V gene are ENHRY and SYGVKD. Trimming cost V 3 bases and J 0 bases; bases outside gene matches: 9. The CDR3 is made up of 18 amino acids. CDR3 sequence: CAISEHPGTGSSYNEQFF. CDR3 nucleotides: TGTGCCATCAGTGAACACCCCGGGACAGGGAGCTCCTACAATGAGCAGTTCTTC.

The V and J genes are TRBV7-9 and TRBJ2-1, with D perhaps matching TRBD2 (5 bases). Trimming cost V 4 bases and J 3 bases, with 10 bases left between them. The CDR3 is 14 amino acids. Germline CDR1 SEHNR, CDR2 FQNEAQ (reference sequence). The CDR3 protein is CASSSLDFYNEQFF. DNA of the CDR3: TGTGCCAGCAGCTCCCTGGACTTCTACAATGAGCAGTTCTTC.

The sample holds one count of this clonotype. The chain employs TRBV28 and TRBJ2-7, with TRBD2 identical over 7 bases. This CDR3 is 14 amino acids long. Germline trimming cut 5 bases from V and 5 bases from J; bases unmatched to any gene: 9. Germline V gives CDR1 MDHEN, CDR2 SYDVKM. CDR3 in amino acids: CASSGGGSLDEQYF. Here the CDR3 DNA reads TGTGCCAGCAGTGGGGGGGGGTCGCTGGACGAGCAGTACTTC.

This clonotype was seen many times. This rearrangement joins TRBV9 to TRBJ2-7; 7 nucleotides agree with TRBD2. V dropped 0 bases and J dropped 5; count of bases not matched to a gene: 5. Germline V gives CDR1 SGDLS, CDR2 YYNGEE. This CDR3 is built from 14 residues. The CDR3 spells CASSVGGAGNEQYF. CDR3 nucleotides: TGTGCCAGCAGCGTAGGTGGAGCGGGAAACGAGCAGTACTTC. The whole variable domain, filled in from reference TRBV9 and TRBJ2-7, reads DSGVTQTPKHLITATGQRVTLRCSPRSGDLSVYWYQQSLDQGLQFLIQYYNGEERAKGNILERFSAQQFPDLHSELNLSSLELGDSALYFCASSVGGAGNEQYFGPGTRLTVT.

V is TRBV7-9 and J is TRBJ1-1, with unresolved D. Germline V lookup: CDR1 SEHNR, CDR2 FQNEAQ (reference sequence). The CDR3 spans 13 residues. V was trimmed by 4 bases and J by 4 bases, leaving 10 bases between them. The CDR3 nucleotides are TGTGCCAGCAGCTCTACAGAGGGCACTGAAGCTTTCTTT. Protein sequence: CASSSTEGTEAFF.

This clonotype was picked up many times. The V call is TRBV24-1, the J call TRBJ2-1; 9 positions agree with TRBD2. The V gene end was trimmed by 4 bases and the J gene end by 4 bases; junction bases not matched to a gene: 7. CDR3 length: 16 amino acids. Per germline, CDR1 KGHDR and CDR2 SFDVKD. CDR3 in amino acids: CATSDLGLAGYNEQFF. The CDR3 DNA sequence: TGTGCCACCAGTGACTTGGGGCTAGCGGGGTACAATGAGCAGTTCTTC.

This chain connects TRBV7-9 to TRBJ2-5, with 7 nucleotides matching TRBD1. Germline V CDR1 and CDR2: SEHNR, FQNEAQ (reference sequence). This CDR3 spans 12 amino acids. V was clipped by 6 bases and J by 5 bases; unmatched bases: 3. CDR3 bases: TGTGCCAGCAGGGAAGGGGGCGAGACCCAGTACTTC. This encodes CASREGGETQYF.

The chain recombines TRBV29-1 with TRBJ2-2, with 7 bases aligning to TRBD2. Unmatched junction bases numbered 1, after V lost 2 bases and J lost 1 base. Germline lookup yields CDR1 SQVTM and CDR2 ANQGSEA. This CDR3 contains 14 residues. For the CDR3, the DNA is TGCAGCGTTGAACCGGGAGGGAACACCGGGGAGCTGTTTTTT. This translates into CSVEPGGNTGELFF.

The chain is built from TRBV11-2 and TRBJ1-1, with 8 nucleotides matching TRBD1. J gave up 11 bases and V 5 bases, and 10 bases lay outside the gene matches. Germline assignment: CDR1 SGHAT and CDR2 FQNNGV. CDR3 length: 13 residues. The CDR3 sequence is CASSRGQDKWAFF. DNA of the CDR3: TGTGCCAGCAGCAGGGGACAGGATAAATGGGCTTTCTTT.

The chain is built from TRBV6-2 or TRBV6-3 and TRBJ1-5, with D possibly being TRBD1 (5 bases). Germline V gene sequence: CDR1 MNHEY, CDR2 SVGEGT. The CDR3 has 16 residues. Trimming left V 5 bases short and J 5 bases short, with 19 bases between. The CDR3 protein is CASSDPTVLADQPQHF. DNA of the CDR3: TGTGCCAGCAGTGACCCGACAGTTTTGGCAGATCAGCCCCAGCATTTT.

This clonotype was recorded many times. The CDR3 loop reads CASSQDARSYHEKLFF. In nucleotides, the CDR3 is TGTGCCAGCAGCCAAGATGCCCGGTCCTACCATGAAAAACTGTTTTTT. The J gene is TRBJ1-4, the V gene TRBV3-1, with no clear D. With 0 bases removed from V and 6 bases from J, the gap between germline ends came to 14 bases. Looked up from germline, CDR1 is LGHDT and CDR2 is YNNKEL (reference sequence). This CDR3 region has 16 residues.

This chain connects TRBV29-1 to TRBJ2-1, with 11 bases that match TRBD2. Trimming at V came to 5 bases and at J to 4 bases, leaving 10 bases not matched to a gene. CDR1 is SQVTM, CDR2 ANQGSEA, per germline. CDR3 length: 16 amino acids. This CDR3 is CSVLNPLAGGYNEQFF. CDR3 DNA sequence: TGCAGCGTTCTTAACCCCCTAGCGGGGGGTTACAATGAGCAGTTCTTC.

Ten or more counts support this clonotype. The gene calls are TRBV5-1 and TRBJ1-3; TRBD1 is a possible D gene (6 bases). The germline V gene encodes CDR1 SGHRS and CDR2 YFSETQ. With 0 bases removed from V and 4 bases from J, the gap between germline ends came to 11 bases. The CDR3 runs to 15 residues. The CDR3 bases are TGCGCCAGCAGCTTGGGTACAGGGAACGGAAACACCATATATTTT. The encoded protein is CASSLGTGNGNTIYF. The full variable domain, with the rest looked up from reference TRBV5-1 and TRBJ1-3, is KAGVTQTPRYLIKTRGQQVTLSCSPISGHRSVSWYQQTPGQGLQFLFEYFSETQRNKGNFPGRFSGRQFSNSRSEMNVSTLELGDSALYLCASSLGTGNGNTIYFGEGSWLTVV.

This clonotype appeared many times. The chain's CDR3 is CASSTGTGEDTEAFF. In DNA form, the CDR3 reads TGTGCCAGCAGCACCGGGACAGGGGAAGACACTGAAGCTTTCTTT. The rearrangement joins TRBV11-1 to TRBJ1-1; 10 nucleotides agree with TRBD1. Germline CDR1 is SGHAT and CDR2 is FQDESV (reference sequence). With 5 bases clipped from V and 3 bases from J, the junction kept 6 bases outside the gene matches. The CDR3 covers 15 residues.

This clonotype was counted ten times or more. The V gene is TRBV30, the J gene TRBJ2-5; 7 nucleotides agree with TRBD1. J lost 4 bases, V lost 5 bases, and 7 bases had no gene match. Germline loops: CDR1 GTSNPN, CDR2 SVGIG (reference sequence). CDR3 length: 13 amino acids. This CDR3 reads CAWGPGTVETQYF. The DNA of the CDR3 is TGTGCCTGGGGCCCCGGGACAGTAGAGACCCAGTACTTC.